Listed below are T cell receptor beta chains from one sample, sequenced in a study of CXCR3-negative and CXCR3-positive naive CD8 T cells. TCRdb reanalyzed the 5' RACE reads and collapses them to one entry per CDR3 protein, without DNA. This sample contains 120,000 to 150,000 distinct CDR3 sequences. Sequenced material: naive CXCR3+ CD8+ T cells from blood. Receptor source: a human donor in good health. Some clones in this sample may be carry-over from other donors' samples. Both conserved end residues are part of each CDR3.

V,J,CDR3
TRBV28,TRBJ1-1,CASSPRTGPNTEAFF
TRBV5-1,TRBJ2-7,CASSWDGGYEQYF
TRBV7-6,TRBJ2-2,CASSLESINTGELFF
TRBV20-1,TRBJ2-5,CSAPLDIQETQYF
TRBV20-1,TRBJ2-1,CSARRRDRVYNEQFF
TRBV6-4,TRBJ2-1,CASSDLQGGGNEQFF
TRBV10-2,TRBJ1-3,CATRHLSSGNTIYF
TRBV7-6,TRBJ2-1,CASSLGGGYFEQFF
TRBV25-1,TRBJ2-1,CASSEFGSSYNEQFF
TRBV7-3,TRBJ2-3,CASSLLGADTQYF
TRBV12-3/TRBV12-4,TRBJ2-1,CASSFDPRLRMYNEQFF
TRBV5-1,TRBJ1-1,CASSTETAYDTEAFF
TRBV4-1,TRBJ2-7,CASSHTGSGVSEQYF
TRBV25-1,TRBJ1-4,CASSESPHLTNEKLFF
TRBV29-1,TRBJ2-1,CSVEAQPLYNEQFF
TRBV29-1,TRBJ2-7,CSVIDRGHYEQYF
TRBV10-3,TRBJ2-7,CAISDSDRSYEQYF
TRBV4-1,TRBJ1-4,CASRTGGSEKLFF
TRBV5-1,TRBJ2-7,CASSFCWVTYEQYF
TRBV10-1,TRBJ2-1,CASSAYELSGRDNEQFF
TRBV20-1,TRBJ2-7,CSARDGGGPTYEQYF
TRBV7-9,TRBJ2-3,CASSASLAGTPQSTSTDTQYF
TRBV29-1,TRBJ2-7,CSVDRGVEQYF